This TCR beta chain was identified during a study of radiotherapy plus CTLA-4 blockade in lung cancer. General study findings and limits: The authors reported that early blood T cell clone dynamics, with interferon-beta, best predicted response. Expansion in blood of tumor-derived TCR clones was seen after radiotherapy plus ipilimumab.

Patients had chemo-refractory metastatic non-small-cell lung cancer and received focal radiation plus CTLA-4 blockade that used ipilimumab. A word on this clone: Its cognate antigen is unknown.

Sequenced by immunoSEQ multiplex PCR; TCRdb stores in-frame clones only, minus some. The sample records 70,000 to 90,000 clones, roughly four fifths being singletons. Deletions cut 2 bases from V and 1 base from J, with 6 bases between. Germline V gene data show CDR1 as KGHSH and CDR2 as LQKENI. The CDR3 is 14 amino acids. This sequence joins TRBV18 and TRBJ1-3; no firm D call. The sequencing here drew on peripheral blood, taken from a patient treated with radiotherapy plus ipilimumab. This receptor was identified in a human donor with non-small cell lung cancer who had stable disease on radiotherapy plus ipilimumab. CDR3 DNA: TGTGCCAGCTCACCAGAGGGTTCTGGAAACACCATATATTTT. Amino acids: CASSPEGSGNTIYF.